Below, one T cell receptor (beta chain) is given with its context. This sample is drawn from a study of T cell responses to AZD1222 COVID-19 vaccine. Trimming pared 0 bases from V and 1 base from J, leaving 10 bases between. Germline V lookup: CDR1 SGDLS, CDR2 YYNGEE. CDR3 length: 15 residues. Profiled with immunoSEQ multiplex PCR; TCRdb holds only in-frame clones, not every one. The data contain about 140,000 clones, roughly nine tenths of them singletons. Sequenced material: peripheral blood, taken 28 days after the second AZD1222 dose. The receptor was isolated from an adult who received the AZD1222 COVID-19 vaccine. The chain uses TRBV9 and TRBJ1-1; TRBD1 is a possible D gene (6 bases). This CDR3 is CASSVEMDRNTEAFF. The CDR3 nucleotides are TGTGCCAGCAGCGTAGAGATGGACAGGAACACTGAAGCTTTCTTT.